The sequence of this T cell receptor (beta chain) was determined in a study of T cell responses to AZD1222 COVID-19 vaccine. Study outcomes and limitations: No repertoire was sampled before or during the peak T cell response, only after it.

Generated by immunoSEQ multiplex PCR, the TCRdb table keeps only in-frame clones and is missing some. The repertoire has roughly 120,000 clones, around nine tenths of them found once; the top ten carry over 12%. The length of the CDR3 is 15 residues. From germline, CDR1 is SGHRS and CDR2 YFSETQ. Deletions cut 5 bases from V and 0 bases from J, with 15 bases between. Only one count was recorded for this clone. Antigen unknown. Sample: peripheral blood, taken 28 days after the second AZD1222 dose. The receptor was derived from an adult who received the AZD1222 COVID-19 vaccine. This chain links TRBV5-1 with TRBJ2-7; TRBD2 is a possible D gene (5 bases). The CDR3 DNA sequence: TGCGCCAGCAGTCCTGGACTCGTTGACTCCTACGAGCAGTACTTC. Translation: CASSPGLVDSYEQYF.